Shown below are 7 T cell receptor beta chains from a single sample sequenced in a study of shared clonotypes between healthy human individuals. Method: immunoSEQ multiplex PCR; TCRdb's copy keeps in-frame clones and lacks some. The table has 1.6 million or so clones, roughly 96% seen once. The sample was naive CD4+ T cells sorted from blood. The subset is: CD45RA+ positively selected. Receptors originate from a man aged 25-45 years in good health.

V gene TRBV28 combines with J gene TRBJ2-2; 11 nucleotides match TRBD2. CDR1 MDHEN and CDR2 SYDVKM come from the germline V gene. The CDR3 has 18 amino acids. The junction had 9 bases not matched to a gene; V was cut back by 6 bases and J by 0 bases. For the CDR3, the DNA is TGTGCCAGCAGGTGGACTAGCGGGCCAATTGCGAACACCGGGGAGCTGTTTTTT. This sequence encodes CASRWTSGPIANTGELFF.

The table lists this clone with a count of one. CDR3 sequence: CASSVTSRGNTEAFF. As DNA, the CDR3 is TGTGCCAGCAGCGTAACGTCCAGGGGCAACACTGAAGCTTTCTTT. The genes are TRBV9 and TRBJ1-1, with D perhaps matching TRBD1 (6 bases). The length of the CDR3 is 15 residues. Germline V lookup: CDR1 SGDLS, CDR2 YYNGEE. V was clipped by 1 base and J by 2 bases, with 12 bases between them.

The V gene is TRBV28, the J gene TRBJ1-2; possibly TRBD1 for D (5 bases). V lost 6 bases and J lost 7, with 18 bases in between. The germline V gene encodes CDR1 MDHEN and CDR2 SYDVKM. This CDR3 region has 14 residues. CDR3 DNA: TGTGCCAGCAGCCAGAATTCAGGGAATTCTGGCTACACCTTC. Amino acids: CASSQNSGNSGYTF.

This clone was picked up one time. CDR3 residues: CASSPREGRNEQFF. In DNA, the CDR3 is TGTGCCAGCTCACCACGGGAGGGCCGGAATGAGCAGTTCTTC. The rearrangement links TRBV18 to TRBJ2-1, with 7 bases fitting TRBD2. Trimming removed 1 base from V and 7 bases from J; junction bases left unmatched: 4. Germline CDR1 and CDR2: KGHSH and LQKENI. The CDR3 length is 14 residues.

Comments on this clone: In the same sample, other DNA sequences code for this CDR3. The chain has TRBV5-1 and TRBJ2-7; TRBD2 is a possible D gene (6 bases). The CDR3 loop spans 13 amino acids. The V gene lost 7 bases and the J gene lost 1 base, with 12 bases spanning the gap. Germline CDR1 SGHRS, CDR2 YFSETQ. CDR3 nucleotides: TGCGCCAGCTCGTGGGACTTTTCCTACGAGCAGTACTTC. Translation gives CASSWDFSYEQYF.

The chain uses TRBV5-1 and TRBJ2-4, with a possible D match to TRBD2 (6 bases). There are 14 residues in the CDR3. Germline assignment: CDR1 SGHRS and CDR2 YFSETQ. Trimming shortened V by 1 base and J by 8 bases, and 13 bases separated the two germline ends. This chain's CDR3 is CASSLIGEEDIQYF. DNA for the CDR3: TGCGCCAGCAGCTTGATCGGGGAGGAGGACATTCAGTACTTC.

The chain carries TRBV28 and TRBJ2-3; 12 nucleotides align to TRBD2. The CDR3 has 16 amino acids. J lost 2 bases, V lost 3 bases, and 3 bases had no gene match. Germline loops: CDR1 MDHEN, CDR2 SYDVKM. CDR3 residues: CASSFPSGRATDTQYF. The CDR3 nucleotides read TGTGCCAGCAGTTTCCCTAGCGGGAGGGCCACAGATACGCAGTATTTT. The entire variable domain, with the rest obtained from reference TRBV28 and TRBJ2-3, is as follows: DVKVTQSSRYLVKRTGEKVFLECVQDMDHENMFWYRQDPGLGLRLIYFSYDVKMKEKGDIPEGYSVSREKKERFSLILESASTNQTSMYLCASSFPSGRATDTQYFGPGTRLTVL.